Below, 19 T cell receptor beta chains from the same sample are listed, as sequenced in a study of blood T cell repertoires in COVID-19. Sequencing used immunoSEQ multiplex PCR; TCRdb keeps in-frame clones, though not all of them. The sample holds 250,000 to 400,000 clones, around nine tenths seen once. Sequencing was carried out using PBMCs or T cells enriched from blood (not recorded which). These receptors were taken from a man aged 55 to 70 who had recovered from COVID-19.

This clone occurred once. The genes are TRBV6-2 or TRBV6-3 and TRBJ1-1; D gene uncertain. The CDR3 spans 15 residues. The V end lost 0 bases, the J end lost 4 bases, and 12 bases lay between the germline ends. The germline V gene encodes CDR1 MNHEY and CDR2 SVGEGT. The CDR3 sequence: CASSYSSGPSTEAFF. In DNA form, the CDR3 reads TGTGCCAGCAGTTACTCCAGCGGACCGAGCACTGAAGCTTTCTTT.

This clone has a single count. This chain connects TRBV2 to TRBJ2-5; the match to TRBD1 covers 11 bases. The CDR3 is 15 amino acids. Germline V gene sequence: CDR1 SNHLY, CDR2 FYNNEI. Trimming at V came to 5 bases and at J to 4 bases, leaving 6 bases not matched to a gene. CDR3 coding DNA: TGTGCCAGCAGTAAACGGACAGGGGGCGGAGAGACCCAGTACTTC. Its protein is CASSKRTGGGETQYF.

This rearrangement joins TRBV11-3 to TRBJ1-2, with 7 positions matching TRBD1. CDR1 is SGHNT, CDR2 YENEEA, per germline. V dropped 5 bases and J dropped 3; count of bases not matched to a gene: 12. The CDR3 is 16 amino acids. CDR3 DNA: TGTGCCAGCAGCGCAAATAGGGGGCAGGGTGACTATGGCTACACCTTC. It specifies CASSANRGQGDYGYTF.

The CDR3: CASSPEGGASYNEQFF. The CDR3 DNA reads as TGCGCCAGCAGCCCGGAGGGGGGGGCCTCCTACAATGAGCAGTTCTTC. The rearrangement uses TRBV5-1 and TRBJ2-1; maybe TRBD2 (7 bases). V lost 4 bases, J lost 0 bases, and 14 bases lay in between. The germline V gene encodes CDR1 SGHRS and CDR2 YFSETQ. This CDR3 comprises 16 residues.

This clone was observed a few times. The chain recombines TRBV9 with TRBJ1-4; tentatively, D is TRBD1 (5 bases). The V end lost 6 bases, the J end lost 8 bases, and 14 bases lay between the germline ends. CDR1 and CDR2 (germline): SGDLS, YYNGEE. The CDR3 has 13 residues. The CDR3 nucleotides are TGTGCCAGCAATTTGGGGACTGGGGAAAAACTGTTTTTT. The encoded protein is CASNLGTGEKLFF.

The CDR3 DNA follows: TGTGCCAGCAGTACAGGGCTCTCGGGGACCCAGTACTTC. This sequence encodes CASSTGLSGTQYF. The chain carries TRBV6-2 or TRBV6-3 and TRBJ2-5; possible D gene TRBD1, 6 bases. CDR1 is MNHEY and CDR2 is SVGEGT in the germline V gene. V was shortened by 5 bases and J by 7 bases, with 14 bases between the two germline ends. The CDR3 has 13 amino acids.

The chain couples TRBV5-1 to TRBJ1-4, with 7 bases matching TRBD1. Germline assignment: CDR1 SGHRS and CDR2 YFSETQ. The CDR3 sequence is 18 residues long. J was trimmed by 6 bases and V by 4 bases; bases with no gene match: 18. In nucleotides, the CDR3 is TGCGCCAGCAGCCCGGGCCTACGACAGGGTAGTCAGGATGAAAAACTGTTTTTT. Protein sequence: CASSPGLRQGSQDEKLFF.

The rearrangement links TRBV9 to TRBJ1-1; a weak D match, TRBD1 (5 bases). Germline loops: CDR1 SGDLS, CDR2 YYNGEE. The CDR3 loop spans 14 amino acids. Trimming shortened V by 1 base and J by 3 bases, and 10 bases separated the two germline ends. CDR3 sequence reads: CASSVQGMDTEAFF. The CDR3 nucleotides are TGTGCCAGCAGCGTACAGGGAATGGACACTGAAGCTTTCTTT.

The rearrangement links TRBV7-9 to TRBJ2-7, with 13 bases that match TRBD2. The CDR3 extends over 15 amino acids. The ends lost 5 bases at V and 4 bases at J; junction bases unmatched: 5. Germline CDR1 reads SEHNR; CDR2 reads FQNEAQ (reference sequence). The CDR3 DNA reads TGTGCCAGCAGCCCAGGACTAGCGGGAGAATACGAGCAGTACTTC. This sequence encodes CASSPGLAGEYEQYF.

The chain recombines TRBV19 with TRBJ1-2, with a possible D match to TRBD1 (5 bases). Germline loops: CDR1 LNHDA, CDR2 SQIVND (reference sequence). Trimming shortened V by 4 bases and J by 4 bases, and 13 bases separated the two germline ends. This CDR3 has 14 residues. The CDR3 DNA sequence: TGTGCCAGTAGTAAGGTGGGGCTGATCTATGGCTACACCTTC. Its translation: CASSKVGLIYGYTF.

This chain links TRBV19 with TRBJ1-5; D may be TRBD1 (5 bases). Trimming stripped 4 bases from V and 2 bases from J, with 12 bases between. This CDR3 contains 15 residues. Looked up from germline, CDR1 is LNHDA and CDR2 is SQIVND (reference sequence). The CDR3 bases are TGTGCCAGTAGTACGAACGGAGGGGGCAATCAGCCCCAGCATTTT. Amino acid sequence: CASSTNGGGNQPQHF.

The CDR3 nucleotides read TGTGCCAGCAGTTACCTGAACAGGGGAGGAAATGAGCAGTTCTTC. This encodes CASSYLNRGGNEQFF. This chain links TRBV6-5 with TRBJ2-1; D may be TRBD1 (7 bases). In germline, CDR1 is MNHEY, CDR2 SVGAGI. V dropped 2 bases and J dropped 7 bases, with 15 bases sitting between them. This CDR3 spans 15 amino acids.

This clone occurred once. The CDR3 DNA sequence: TGTGCCAGCAGCGTAGGAGGAAGCACCGGTCCTGATGAGCAGTTCTTC. Amino acid sequence: CASSVGGSTGPDEQFF. The rearrangement uses TRBV9 and TRBJ2-1; D call uncertain. This CDR3 region has 16 residues. V lost 0 bases to trimming and J lost 8 bases, with 18 bases between them. Germline V gene data show CDR1 as SGDLS and CDR2 as YYNGEE.

The chain couples TRBV11-2 to TRBJ2-7, with TRBD2 matching 12 bases. The CDR3 contains 14 residues. The germline CDR1 and CDR2 sequences are SGHAT and FQNNGV. After removal of 5 bases from V and 5 bases from J, the junction contained 4 bases not matched to a gene. CDR3 in amino acids: CASSMTSGSHEQYF. CDR3 coding DNA: TGTGCCAGCAGCATGACTAGCGGGAGTCACGAGCAGTACTTC. The variable domain in full, with the rest retrieved from reference TRBV11-2 and TRBJ2-7, is EAGVAQSPRYKIIEKRQSVAFWCNPISGHATLYWYQQILGQGPKLLIQFQNNGVVDDSQLPKDRFSAERLKGVDSTLKIQPAKLEDSAVYLCASSMTSGSHEQYFGPGTRLTVT.

CDR3 protein: CASSEYDRVNEELFF. CDR3 DNA: TGTGCCAGCAGTGAATACGACAGGGTGAATGAGGAACTGTTTTTT. This chain connects TRBV25-1 to TRBJ1-4; 7 nucleotides align to TRBD1. Germline values: CDR1 MGHDK, CDR2 SYGVNS. This CDR3 comprises 15 residues. Losses at the gene ends were 0 bases for V and 12 bases for J; bases not matched to a gene: 10.

The V gene is TRBV3-1 (or the pseudogene TRBV3-2), the J gene TRBJ2-3; TRBD2 aligns across 9 bases. With 4 bases clipped from V and 0 bases from J, the junction kept 2 bases outside the gene matches. CDR3 length equals 15 residues. CDR1 is LGHDT, CDR2 YNNKEL, per germline (reference sequence). The CDR3 DNA follows: TGTGCCAGCAGCCCTAGCGGGATTAGCACAGATACGCAGTATTTT. Translated, it gives CASSPSGISTDTQYF.

This clone was found a few times. This rearrangement joins TRBV7-6 to TRBJ1-4, with a weak D call TRBD1 (6 bases). V shed 5 bases and J shed 10 bases, with 20 bases lying between them. Germline values: CDR1 SGHVS, CDR2 FNYEAQ. This CDR3 is built from 15 residues. The CDR3 sequence: CASSESTGMVGKLFF. CDR3 bases: TGTGCCAGCAGCGAGAGCACAGGGATGGTAGGAAAACTGTTTTTT.

The chain recombines TRBV10-1 with TRBJ2-3, with 8 bases lining up with TRBD1. In germline, CDR1 is WNHNN, CDR2 SYGVQD (reference sequence). V shed 3 bases and J 4 bases; nucleotides not matched to a gene: 6. The CDR3 contains 15 residues. CDR3 residues: CASSDGQGAADTQYF. CDR3 sequence (DNA): TGCGCCAGCAGTGATGGGCAGGGGGCCGCAGATACGCAGTATTTT.

The chain links TRBV27 to TRBJ2-7, with 7 bases matching TRBD2. Trimming removed 10 bases from V and 1 base from J; junction bases left unmatched: 13. The CDR3 is 15 residues long. From germline, CDR1 is MNHEY and CDR2 SMNVEV (reference sequence). As DNA, the CDR3 is TGTGCCACCCCCCCCCGGGAGCGGGATTCCTACGAGCAGTACTTC. It encodes CATPPRERDSYEQYF.